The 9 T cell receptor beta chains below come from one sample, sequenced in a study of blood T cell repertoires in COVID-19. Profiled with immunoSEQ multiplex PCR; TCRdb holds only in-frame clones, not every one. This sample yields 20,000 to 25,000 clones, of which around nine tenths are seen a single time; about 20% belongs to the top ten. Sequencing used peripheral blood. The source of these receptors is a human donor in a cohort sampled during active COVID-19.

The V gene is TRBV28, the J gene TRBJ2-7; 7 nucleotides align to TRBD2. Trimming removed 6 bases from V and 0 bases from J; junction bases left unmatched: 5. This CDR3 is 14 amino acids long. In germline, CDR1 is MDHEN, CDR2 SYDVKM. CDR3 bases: TGTGCCAGCAGCCCGGGGGGAAGCTCCTACGAGCAGTACTTC. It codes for CASSPGGSSYEQYF.

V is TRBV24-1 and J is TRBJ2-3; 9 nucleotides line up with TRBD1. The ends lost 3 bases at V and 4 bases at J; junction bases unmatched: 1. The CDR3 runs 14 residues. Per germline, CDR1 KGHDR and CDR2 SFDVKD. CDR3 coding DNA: TGTGCCACCAGTGATACAGGGGGCGCAGATACGCAGTATTTT. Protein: CATSDTGGADTQYF.

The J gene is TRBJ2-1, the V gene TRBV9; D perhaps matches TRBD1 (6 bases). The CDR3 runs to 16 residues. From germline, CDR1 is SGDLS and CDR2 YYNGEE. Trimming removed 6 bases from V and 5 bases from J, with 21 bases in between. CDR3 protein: CASTRVTRGTDNEQFF. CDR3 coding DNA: TGTGCCAGCACCCGAGTGACCAGGGGTACTGACAATGAGCAGTTCTTC.

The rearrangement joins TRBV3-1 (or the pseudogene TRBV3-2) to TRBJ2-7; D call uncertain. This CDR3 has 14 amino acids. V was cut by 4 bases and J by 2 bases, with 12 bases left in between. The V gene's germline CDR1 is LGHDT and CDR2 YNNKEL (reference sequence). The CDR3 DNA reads TGTGCCAGCAGCCCGCCAAAGAGCACCTACGAGCAGTACTTC. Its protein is CASSPPKSTYEQYF.

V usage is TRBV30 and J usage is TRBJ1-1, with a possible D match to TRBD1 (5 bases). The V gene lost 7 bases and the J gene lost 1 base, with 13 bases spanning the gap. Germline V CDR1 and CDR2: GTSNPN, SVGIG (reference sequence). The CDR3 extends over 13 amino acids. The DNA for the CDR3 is TGTGCCTCGTCTCGGGGGGGGAACACTGAAGCTTTCTTT. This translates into CASSRGGNTEAFF.

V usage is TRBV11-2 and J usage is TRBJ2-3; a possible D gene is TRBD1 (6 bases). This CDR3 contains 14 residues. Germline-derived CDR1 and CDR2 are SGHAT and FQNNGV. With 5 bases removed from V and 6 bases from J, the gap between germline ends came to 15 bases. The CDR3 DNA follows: TGTGCCAGCAGCCCACAGGGTTTCGGGGATACGCAGTATTTT. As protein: CASSPQGFGDTQYF.

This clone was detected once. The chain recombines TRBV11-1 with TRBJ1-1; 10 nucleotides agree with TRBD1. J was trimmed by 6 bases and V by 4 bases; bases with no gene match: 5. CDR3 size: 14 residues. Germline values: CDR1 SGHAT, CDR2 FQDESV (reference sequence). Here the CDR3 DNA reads TGTGCCAGCAGCTCCAAGACAGGGGGCCCTGAAGCTTTCTTT. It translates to CASSSKTGGPEAFF. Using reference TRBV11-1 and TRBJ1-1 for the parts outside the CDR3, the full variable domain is EAEVAQSPRYKITEKSQAVAFWCDPISGHATLYWYRQILGQGPELLVQFQDESVVDDSQLPKDRFSAERLKGVDSTLKIQPAELGDSAMYLCASSSKTGGPEAFFGQGTRLTVV.

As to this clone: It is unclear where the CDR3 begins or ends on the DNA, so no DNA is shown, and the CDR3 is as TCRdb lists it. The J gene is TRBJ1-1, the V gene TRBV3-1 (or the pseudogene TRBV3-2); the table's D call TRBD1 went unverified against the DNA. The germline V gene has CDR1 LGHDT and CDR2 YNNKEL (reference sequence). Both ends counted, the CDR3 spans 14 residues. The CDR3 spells CASSQGTVGQGTFF.

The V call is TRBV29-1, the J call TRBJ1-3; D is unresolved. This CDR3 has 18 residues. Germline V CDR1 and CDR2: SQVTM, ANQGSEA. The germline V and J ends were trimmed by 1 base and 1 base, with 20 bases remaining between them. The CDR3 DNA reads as TGCAGCGTTGAAGCGCCTCCTCAGGCTGCAGGTTCTGGAAACACCATATATTTT. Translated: CSVEAPPQAAGSGNTIYF. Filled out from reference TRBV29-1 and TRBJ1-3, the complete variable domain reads SAVISQKPSRDICQRGTSLTIQCQVDSQVTMMFWYRQQPGQSLTLIATANQGSEATYESGFVIDKFPISRPNLTFSTLTVSNMSPEDSSIYLCSVEAPPQAAGSGNTIYFGEGSWLTVV.